These 32 T cell receptor beta chains were sequenced from one sample in a study of CD8 T cells in ankylosing spondylitis. MiXCR, applied by TCRdb to the 5' RACE reads, yields one record per CDR3 protein. The repertoire holds around 250,000 distinct CDR3 sequences, around 11% seen once, with less than 8% in the top ten. The specimen sequenced was blood, either unsorted or a sorted T cell fraction (not recorded which). The receptors here all came from a male donor with ankylosing spondylitis or in good health (not recorded which).

There are a few counts of this clonotype. The V gene is TRBV27, the J gene TRBJ2-3; D unresolved. Trimming cost V 6 bases and J 1 base, with 14 bases left between them. The germline CDR1 and CDR2 sequences are MNHEY and SMNVEV (reference sequence). The CDR3 loop spans 15 amino acids. The CDR3 loop reads CASSQKHSGTDTQYF. The CDR3 bases are TGTGCCAGCAGCCAAAAGCACTCTGGCACAGATACGCAGTATTTT.

The J gene is TRBJ2-2, the V gene TRBV2; the D gene is possibly TRBD2 (6 bases). In germline, CDR1 is SNHLY, CDR2 FYNNEI. The CDR3 totals 17 residues. Trimming removed 6 bases at V and 4 bases at J, with 21 bases between. CDR3 residues: CASSPRRAGLATGELFF. As DNA, the CDR3 is TGTGCCAGCAGCCCCAGGAGGGCAGGCCTCGCCACCGGGGAGCTGTTTTTT.

The chain couples TRBV6-1 to TRBJ1-5; D is unclear. Germline assignment: CDR1 MNHNS and CDR2 SASEGT. Trimming removed 6 bases from V and 6 bases from J, with 24 bases in between. This CDR3 has 17 residues. The CDR3 nucleotides are TGTGCCAGCAGAGGGTGGGCAGGACGAAACTCTACTCAGCCCCAGCATTTT. Protein sequence: CASRGWAGRNSTQPQHF.

Ten or more counts support this clonotype. At one end, the junction sequence differs from germline, possibly due to a read error. V and J are TRBV12-3 or TRBV12-4 and TRBJ1-2, with a tentative D call TRBD1 (5 bases). The CDR3 runs 13 residues. The DNA of the CDR3 is TGTGCCAGCAGTTTATGGAGCAGAGGAGACAGAGCCTTC. As protein: CASSLWSRGDRAF.

This clonotype was picked up many times. The V call is TRBV12-3 or TRBV12-4, the J call TRBJ2-5; 7 nucleotides line up with TRBD1. V lost 5 bases, J lost 6 bases, and 6 bases stayed unmatched. The CDR3 sequence is 13 residues long. For the CDR3, the DNA is TGTGCCAGCAGTCTAGACAGGGTACAGACCCAGTACTTC. This translates into CASSLDRVQTQYF.

This clonotype has at least ten counts. This rearrangement joins TRBV3-1 to TRBJ2-7; TRBD2 matches 11 bases. The trim removed 3 bases at V and 2 bases at J, leaving 3 bases unmatched. The germline gives CDR1 LGHDT, CDR2 YNNKEL (reference sequence). This CDR3 has 15 residues. CDR3 amino acids: CASSQPGLAAYEQYF. For the CDR3, the DNA is TGTGCCAGCAGCCAGCCGGGACTAGCGGCCTACGAGCAGTACTTC.

J is TRBJ2-7 and V is TRBV3-1; no clear D. The CDR3 loop spans 15 amino acids. Trimming pared 2 bases from V and 3 bases from J, leaving 14 bases between. Germline CDR1 is LGHDT and CDR2 is YNNKEL (reference sequence). CDR3 DNA sequence: TGTGCCAGCAGCCAACGATCGGACCAAGGCTACGAGCAGTACTTC. It is translated as CASSQRSDQGYEQYF.

The rearrangement uses TRBV2 and TRBJ2-7; D is unclear. This CDR3 contains 14 residues. V lost 6 bases and J lost 6, with 18 bases in between. In germline, CDR1 is SNHLY, CDR2 FYNNEI. CDR3 protein: CASRDWSSPVEQYF. DNA for the CDR3: TGTGCCAGCAGGGATTGGAGTTCCCCGGTCGAGCAGTACTTC.

In this sample, this clonotype turned up many times. The chain is built from TRBV6-1 and TRBJ1-5; tentatively, D is TRBD1 (5 bases). The germline V and J ends were trimmed by 7 bases and 6 bases, with 19 bases remaining between them. The CDR3 is made up of 15 amino acids. The germline V gene has CDR1 MNHNS and CDR2 SASEGT. CDR3 loop: CASTSQGLSGQPQHF. CDR3 DNA: TGTGCCAGCACCAGCCAGGGTCTTTCGGGTCAGCCCCAGCATTTT.

The sample holds many counts of this clonotype. The rearrangement joins TRBV9 to TRBJ2-1; 7 bases are shared with TRBD2. Germline V lookup: CDR1 SGDLS, CDR2 YYNGEE. Losses at the gene ends were 0 bases for V and 3 bases for J; bases not matched to a gene: 9. The CDR3 is 17 amino acids. CDR3: CASSVASLAASYNEQFF. CDR3 nucleotides: TGTGCCAGCAGCGTAGCTTCCCTAGCGGCAAGCTACAATGAGCAGTTCTTC. Filled out from reference TRBV9 and TRBJ2-1, the complete variable domain reads DSGVTQTPKHLITATGQRVTLRCSPRSGDLSVYWYQQSLDQGLQFLIQYYNGEERAKGNILERFSAQQFPDLHSELNLSSLELGDSALYFCASSVASLAASYNEQFFGPGTRLTVL.

Many counts were recorded for this clonotype. V usage is TRBV9 and J usage is TRBJ2-4; the D gene is possibly TRBD1 (6 bases). The CDR3 sequence is 16 residues long. Trimming shortened V by 4 bases and J by 0 bases, and 14 bases separated the two germline ends. CDR1 is SGDLS, CDR2 YYNGEE, per germline. The CDR3 DNA is TGTGCCAGCAGCCCGTTGGGACAACTAGCCAAAAACATTCAGTACTTC. This encodes CASSPLGQLAKNIQYF.

This clonotype has at least ten counts. This sequence joins TRBV5-1 and TRBJ2-1, with TRBD2 matching 9 bases. The germline CDR1 and CDR2 sequences are SGHRS and YFSETQ. This CDR3 comprises 15 residues. With V trimmed by 6 bases and J by 5 bases, 9 bases remained unmatched. CDR3 protein: CASTSAGGSHNEQFF. The CDR3 nucleotides are TGCGCCAGCACCTCAGCGGGAGGTTCCCACAATGAGCAGTTCTTC.

In this sample, this clonotype turned up many times. The chain recombines TRBV5-1 with TRBJ2-2; D remains ambiguous. This CDR3 has 12 amino acids. Germline V CDR1 and CDR2: SGHRS, YFSETQ. Trimming removed 3 bases from V and 4 bases from J, with 4 bases in between. The CDR3 region is CASSSPTGELFF. In DNA, the CDR3 is TGCGCCAGCAGCTCTCCCACCGGGGAGCTGTTTTTT.

A few counts support this clonotype. The chain carries TRBV12-5 and TRBJ2-3, with a possible D match to TRBD2 (7 bases). Germline lookup yields CDR1 LGHNT and CDR2 FRNRAP. Trimming shortened V by 8 bases and J by 5 bases, and 20 bases separated the two germline ends. The CDR3 has 15 amino acids. Written as DNA, the CDR3 is TGTGCTAGTCGCGCAGGGGAGGGCCGATTAGATACGCAGTATTTT. This gives the protein CASRAGEGRLDTQYF.

The table lists this clonotype with many counts. The CDR3 region is CATRSRLMNTEAFF. The CDR3 nucleotides read TGTGCCACCCGTTCCAGGCTAATGAACACTGAAGCTTTCTTT. This chain joins TRBV15 and TRBJ1-1; no reliable D call. V lost 8 bases and J lost 0, with 13 bases in between. Germline V gene sequence: CDR1 LNHNV, CDR2 YYDKDF (reference sequence). There are 14 residues in the CDR3.

This clonotype was seen repeatedly, ten times or more. This sequence joins TRBV25-1 and TRBJ2-3; 12 positions match TRBD2. The J segment lost 5 bases and the V segment lost 6 bases, leaving 6 bases of the junction unmatched. Germline values: CDR1 MGHDK, CDR2 SYGVNS. The CDR3 loop spans 15 amino acids. Here the CDR3 reads CASSLRTSGKDTQYF. The CDR3 DNA reads TGTGCCAGCAGCCTTAGGACTAGCGGGAAAGATACGCAGTATTTT.

Only a few counts were recorded for this clonotype. V gene TRBV20-1 combines with J gene TRBJ2-5; 9 bases agree with TRBD2. CDR3 length: 16 residues. The J segment lost 4 bases and the V segment lost 3 bases, leaving 12 bases of the junction unmatched. Germline V gives CDR1 DFQATT, CDR2 SNEGSKA (reference sequence). CDR3 residues: CSARDRGRAVAETQYF. The CDR3 DNA is TGCAGTGCTAGGGATCGCGGGAGGGCGGTTGCAGAGACCCAGTACTTC.

This clonotype was seen a handful of times. The J gene is TRBJ2-3, the V gene TRBV7-9; a possible D gene is TRBD1 (6 bases). V gave up 6 bases and J gave up 1 base, with 17 bases separating them. CDR1 is SEHNR and CDR2 is FQNEAQ in the germline V gene (reference sequence). CDR3 length equals 16 residues. DNA of the CDR3: TGTGCCAGCAGTTCATGGTCCAGACAGGGCACAGATACGCAGTATTTT. Translating gives CASSSWSRQGTDTQYF.

This clonotype was seen a handful of times. V usage is TRBV12-3 or TRBV12-4 and J usage is TRBJ1-1; no firm D call. This CDR3 has 14 amino acids. The V and J ends lost 4 bases and 1 base respectively, with 10 bases between them. The CDR3 nucleotides read TGTGCCAGCAGTTCACAACCAAGGAACACTGAAGCTTTCTTT. Its translation is CASSSQPRNTEAFF.

The chain links TRBV5-6 to TRBJ2-5; no reliable D call. The germline CDR1 and CDR2 sequences are SGHDT and YYEEEE. V lost 1 base to trimming and J lost 4 bases, with 14 bases between them. The CDR3 has 15 amino acids. Written as DNA, the CDR3 is TGTGCCAGCAGCTTGCTTCTTCGCAGGTCAGAGACCCAGTACTTC. It yields the protein CASSLLLRRSETQYF. Supplemented by reference TRBV5-6 and TRBJ2-5, the full variable domain reads DAGVTQSPTHLIKTRGQQVTLRCSPKSGHDTVSWYQQALGQGPQFIFQYYEEEERQRGNFPDRFSGHQFPNYSSELNVNALLLGDSALYLCASSLLLRRSETQYFGPGTRLLVL.

The rearrangement links TRBV3-1 to TRBJ2-1; a possible D gene is TRBD2 (6 bases). The CDR3 runs to 14 residues. From germline, CDR1 is LGHDT and CDR2 YNNKEL (reference sequence). Trimming stripped 3 bases from V and 0 bases from J, with 6 bases between. CDR3 amino acids: CASSQRGSYNEQFF. The CDR3 region has the DNA TGTGCCAGCAGCCAGCGGGGCTCCTACAATGAGCAGTTCTTC.

This clonotype was observed at least ten times. V gene TRBV7-2 combines with J gene TRBJ2-3; 10 bases agree with TRBD2. The V and J ends lost 7 bases and 6 bases, in that order; junction bases with no gene match: 10. This CDR3 is built from 15 residues. Germline V gene lookup returns CDR1 SGHTA and CDR2 FQGNSA. The CDR3 sequence: CASTSRLAGVDTQYF. The CDR3 DNA sequence: TGTGCCAGCACCTCGCGGCTAGCGGGGGTTGATACGCAGTATTTT.

This clonotype was found many times. The rearrangement links TRBV9 to TRBJ2-5; TRBD2 matches 13 bases. The ends lost 3 bases at V and 4 bases at J; junction bases unmatched: 6. Germline V gene lookup returns CDR1 SGDLS and CDR2 YYNGEE. The CDR3 spans 16 residues. CDR3 protein: CASSDRLAGGGETQYF. The CDR3 nucleotides are TGTGCCAGCAGCGACAGACTAGCGGGAGGTGGAGAGACCCAGTACTTC.

This clonotype appeared many times. This rearrangement joins TRBV10-3 to TRBJ2-7; weak D call: TRBD1 (6 bases). Trimming removed 6 bases at V and 2 bases at J, with 20 bases between. The CDR3 has 16 amino acids. Germline-derived CDR1 and CDR2 are ENHRY and SYGVKD. The CDR3 DNA sequence: TGTGCCATCAGGGACCGGGACACAAGCCGAACCTACGAGCAGTACTTC. Protein sequence: CAIRDRDTSRTYEQYF.

The chain joins TRBV7-9 to TRBJ1-2; 8 bases agree with TRBD1. The CDR3 runs 15 residues. The J segment lost 7 bases and the V segment lost 2 bases, leaving 9 bases of the junction unmatched. Germline CDR1 SEHNR, CDR2 FQNEAQ (reference sequence). The CDR3 protein is CASSLTEAGGIGYTF. The CDR3 DNA follows: TGTGCCAGCAGCTTAACGGAGGCAGGGGGCATTGGCTACACCTTC.

This clonotype has ten or more counts. This chain connects TRBV20-1 to TRBJ2-5; 9 nucleotides agree with TRBD2. CDR3 length equals 18 residues. Germline V gene data show CDR1 as DFQATT and CDR2 as SNEGSKA (reference sequence). V lost 1 base, J lost 2 bases, and 14 bases stayed unmatched. CDR3 DNA sequence: TGCAGTGCTAGAGGTTCCGGACTAGCGCTTAGGAGGCAAGAGACCCAGTACTTC. Its protein is CSARGSGLALRRQETQYF.

The table lists this clonotype with a few counts. The chain joins TRBV5-5 to TRBJ2-3, with D unresolved. Germline V CDR1 and CDR2: SGHKS, YYEKEE (reference sequence). Trimming pared 4 bases from V and 3 bases from J, leaving 18 bases between. This CDR3 contains 16 residues. Here the CDR3 reads CASSLLPRLGTDTQYF. For the CDR3, the DNA is TGTGCCAGCAGCCTCCTACCCCGCCTAGGGACAGATACGCAGTATTTT.

CDR3 residues: CSARATGGRDEQFF. The CDR3 bases are TGCAGTGCTAGAGCGACAGGGGGCCGGGATGAGCAGTTCTTC. This chain connects TRBV20-1 to TRBJ2-1; 10 positions agree with TRBD1. The CDR3 consists of 14 residues. The V gene end was trimmed by 1 base and the J gene end by 8 bases; junction bases not matched to a gene: 5. The V gene's germline CDR1 is DFQATT and CDR2 SNEGSKA (reference sequence).

The chain employs TRBV5-1 and TRBJ2-5; TRBD1 might be the D (5 bases). The CDR3 is 14 amino acids. Trimming removed 2 bases from V and 5 bases from J, with 13 bases in between. The germline CDR1 and CDR2 sequences are SGHRS and YFSETQ. CDR3 protein: CASSFGQGRETQYF. The CDR3 DNA reads TGCGCCAGCAGCTTCGGGCAGGGTCGGGAGACCCAGTACTTC.

This clonotype has at least ten counts. The V gene is TRBV29-1, the J gene TRBJ2-3; weak D call: TRBD2 (6 bases). This CDR3 is built from 13 residues. Germline CDR1 is SQVTM and CDR2 is ANQGSEA. The germline V and J ends were trimmed by 4 bases and 5 bases, with 13 bases remaining between them. The CDR3 DNA follows: TGCAGCGTTGTCCGCGGGACTCAAGATACGCAGTATTTT. It specifies CSVVRGTQDTQYF.

This clonotype was detected ten times or more. V and J are TRBV12-3 or TRBV12-4 and TRBJ1-1; 10 bases are a match to TRBD1. This CDR3 has 15 amino acids. With V trimmed by 6 bases and J by 4 bases, 8 bases remained unmatched. The CDR3 DNA reads as TGTGCCAGCAGACCCGGGACAGGGGTGAGCACTGAAGCTTTCTTT. The encoded protein is CASRPGTGVSTEAFF.

This clonotype was found a few times. This chain uses TRBV7-9 with TRBJ2-1; D is unresolved. This CDR3 has 14 amino acids. The V end was cut by 3 bases, the J end by 5 bases, with 11 bases between. Germline V gene lookup returns CDR1 SEHNR and CDR2 FQNEAQ (reference sequence). The CDR3: CASSLSDGHNEQFF. The CDR3 region has the DNA TGTGCCAGCAGCTTGTCAGACGGGCACAATGAGCAGTTCTTC.